This TCR beta chain comes out of a study of blood T cell repertoires in COVID-19 (dated by TCRdb to 2020 to 2022). In terms of the full investigation: Samples covering the acute and convalescent phases of COVID-19 were provided by collaborators in the United States, Italy and Spain. The material from the prospective study consisted of cDNA or gDNA derived from T cells, B-cell-depleted T cells, or PBMCs. Deeply sampled blood TCRbeta repertoires from subjects exposed to, actively infected with, or recovered from COVID-19 were included in the dataset. A freely available public database, intended as a resource for researchers studying the immune response to SARS-CoV-2, is where the repertoires were released. Samples came from the ongoing ImmuneRACE study (first 160 participants) plus 1,254 subjects from 6 global collaborators. A de-identified subject ID, COVID-19 status, age in years and sex were almost always included in the sample metadata. HLA class I and class II types, where available, came from metadata supplied by the sample provider rather than from assay-based typing.

Broad study findings and their caveats: Clinical and demographic metadata were provided uncurated, with the amount varying by source and participant.

Collaborating institutions collected whole blood in K2EDTA tubes following their own protocols. Collaborator samples were shipped for TCRbeta analysis as frozen whole blood, isolated PBMCs, or DNA extracted from either sample type. After removal of 5 bases from V and 1 base from J, the junction retains 8 bases not matched to a gene. Reading the germline V gene (reference sequence) gives CDR1 LNHDA and CDR2 SQIVND. The CDR3 numbers 17 residues from cysteine through phenylalanine. This entry keeps only the CDR3 DNA: 51 bases, framed from base 1. Of note for this clone: Its antigen has not been determined. The sample holds no much larger clone one base away, and base qualities are not on file.

TCRbeta CDR3 regions were amplified from genomic DNA using the immunoSEQ Assay, a bias-controlled multiplex PCR. The authors' analysis ran thus. Within the assay, amplification of reference gene primers was used to estimate how many nucleated cells each sample contained. To quantify the absolute abundance of each unique TCRbeta CDR3 rearrangement, sequence reads were collapsed and filtered. For each sample, productive Simpson clonality was calculated by taking the square root of Simpson's diversity index across productive rearrangements. TCRdb carries this immuneACCESS record with in-frame sequences only. Its versions omit some clonotypes, under half of them owing to an unresolved V gene in the studies checked, with the rest unexplained. D and trimming come from the DNA, and the V and J calls and clone size come from that table. The sample has roughly 200,000 clones on record, 88% of them singletons. The top ten hold roughly 6% of the sample.

This receptor was identified in a man between 40 and 49 years old with active or convalescent COVID-19. The sequence joins TRBV19 to TRBJ2-2; 9 junctional bases match TRBD1. The sample comprised peripheral blood. CDR3 sequence: CASSPTGGGVNTGELFF. Read as DNA, the sequence is TGTGCCAGTAGTCCCACAGGGGGCGGGGTGAACACCGGGGAGCTGTTTTTT.